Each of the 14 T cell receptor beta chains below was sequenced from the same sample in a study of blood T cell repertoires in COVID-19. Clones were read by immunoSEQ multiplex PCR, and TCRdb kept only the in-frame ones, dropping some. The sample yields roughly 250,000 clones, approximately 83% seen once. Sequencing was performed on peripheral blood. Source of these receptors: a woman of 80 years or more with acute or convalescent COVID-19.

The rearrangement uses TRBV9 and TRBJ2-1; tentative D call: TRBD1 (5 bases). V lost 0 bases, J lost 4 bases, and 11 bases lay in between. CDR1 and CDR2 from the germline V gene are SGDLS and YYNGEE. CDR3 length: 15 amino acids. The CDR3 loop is CASSVGQGIYNEQFF. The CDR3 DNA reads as TGTGCCAGCAGCGTAGGGCAGGGTATATACAATGAGCAGTTCTTC. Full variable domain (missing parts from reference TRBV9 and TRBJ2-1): DSGVTQTPKHLITATGQRVTLRCSPRSGDLSVYWYQQSLDQGLQFLIQYYNGEERAKGNILERFSAQQFPDLHSELNLSSLELGDSALYFCASSVGQGIYNEQFFGPGTRLTVL.

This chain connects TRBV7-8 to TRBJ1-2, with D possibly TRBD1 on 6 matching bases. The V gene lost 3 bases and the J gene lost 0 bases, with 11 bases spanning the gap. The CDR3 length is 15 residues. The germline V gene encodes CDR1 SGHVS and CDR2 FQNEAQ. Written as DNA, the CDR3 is TGTGCCAGCAGCTTGGTACAGGGAGCTAACTATGGCTACACCTTC. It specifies CASSLVQGANYGYTF.

In DNA, the CDR3 is TGTGCCAGCAGCCAGATAATGAACACTGAAGCTTTCTTT. The encoded protein is CASSQIMNTEAFF. The V gene is TRBV7-2, the J gene TRBJ1-1; D remains unclear. The CDR3 covers 13 residues. Germline V gives CDR1 SGHTA, CDR2 FQGNSA. The V gene lost 5 bases and the J gene lost 0 bases, with 7 bases spanning the gap. Full variable domain (rest looked up from reference TRBV7-2 and TRBJ1-1): GAGVSQSPSNKVTEKGKDVELRCDPISGHTALYWYRQSLGQGLEFLIYFQGNSAPDKSGLPSDRFSAERTGGSVSTLTIQRTQQEDSAVYLCASSQIMNTEAFFGQGTRLTVV.

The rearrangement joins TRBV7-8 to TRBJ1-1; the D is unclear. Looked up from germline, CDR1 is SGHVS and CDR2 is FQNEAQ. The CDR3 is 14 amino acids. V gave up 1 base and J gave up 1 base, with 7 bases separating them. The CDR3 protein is CASSLVEGNTEAFF. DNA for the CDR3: TGTGCCAGCAGCTTAGTGGAGGGGAACACTGAAGCTTTCTTT.

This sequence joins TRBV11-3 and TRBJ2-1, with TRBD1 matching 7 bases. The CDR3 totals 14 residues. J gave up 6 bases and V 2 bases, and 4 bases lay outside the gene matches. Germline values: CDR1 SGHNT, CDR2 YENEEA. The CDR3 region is CASSLTGEGNEQFF. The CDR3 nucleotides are TGTGCCAGCAGCTTAACAGGGGAAGGCAATGAGCAGTTCTTC. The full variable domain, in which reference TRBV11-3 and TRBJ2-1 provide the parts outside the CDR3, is EAGVVQSPRYKIIEKKQPVAFWCNPISGHNTLYWYLQNLGQGPELLIRYENEEAVDDSQLPKDRFSAERLKGVDSTLKIQPAELGDSAVYLCASSLTGEGNEQFFGPGTRLTVL.

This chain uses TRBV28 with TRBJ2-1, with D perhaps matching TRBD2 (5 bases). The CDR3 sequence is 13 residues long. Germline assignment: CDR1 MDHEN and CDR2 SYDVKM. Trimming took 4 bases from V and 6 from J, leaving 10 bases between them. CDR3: CASSSGNSNEQFF. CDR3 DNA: TGTGCCAGCAGTTCGGGAAATAGCAATGAGCAGTTCTTC.

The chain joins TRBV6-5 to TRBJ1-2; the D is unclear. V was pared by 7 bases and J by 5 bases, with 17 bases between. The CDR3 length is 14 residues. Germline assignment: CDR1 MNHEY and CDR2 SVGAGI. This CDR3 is CASTLRRAEYGYTF. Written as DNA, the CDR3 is TGTGCCAGCACCCTAAGGAGGGCGGAATATGGCTACACCTTC.

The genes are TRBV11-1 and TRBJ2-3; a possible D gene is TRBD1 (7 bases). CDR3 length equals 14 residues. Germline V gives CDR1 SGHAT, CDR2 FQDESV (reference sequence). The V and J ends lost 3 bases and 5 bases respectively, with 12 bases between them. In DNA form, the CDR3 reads TGTGCCAGCAGCTTTGGAGGGGGCGTAGATACGCAGTATTTT. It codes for CASSFGGGVDTQYF.

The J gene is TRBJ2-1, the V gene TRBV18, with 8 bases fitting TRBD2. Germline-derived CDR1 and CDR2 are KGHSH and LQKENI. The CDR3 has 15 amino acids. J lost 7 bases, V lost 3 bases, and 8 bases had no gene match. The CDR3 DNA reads TGTGCCAGCTCACCGGTCGCGGGGGGCTTAAATGAGCAGTTCTTC. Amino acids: CASSPVAGGLNEQFF.

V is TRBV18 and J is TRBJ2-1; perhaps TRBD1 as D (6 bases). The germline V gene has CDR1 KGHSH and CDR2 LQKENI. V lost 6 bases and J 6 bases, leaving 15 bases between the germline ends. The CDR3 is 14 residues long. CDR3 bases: TGTGCCAGCTCCCCAGGGGTGGGGGCCAATGAGCAGTTCTTC. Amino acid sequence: CASSPGVGANEQFF.

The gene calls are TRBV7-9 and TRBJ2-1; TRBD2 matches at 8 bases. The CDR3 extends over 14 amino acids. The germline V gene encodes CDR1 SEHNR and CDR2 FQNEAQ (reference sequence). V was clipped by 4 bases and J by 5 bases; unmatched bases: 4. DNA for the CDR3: TGTGCCAGCAGCTGGGTAGCGGGGCACAATGAGCAGTTCTTC. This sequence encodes CASSWVAGHNEQFF.

Here the CDR3 reads CSAEGGQQYF. The CDR3 bases are TGCAGTGCGGAAGGGGGCCAGCAGTACTTC. The chain employs TRBV20-1 and TRBJ2-7; 7 bases are shared with TRBD1. The CDR3 runs to 10 residues. J gave up 8 bases and V 6 bases, and 4 bases lay outside the gene matches. CDR1 and CDR2 (germline): DFQATT, SNEGSKA (reference sequence).

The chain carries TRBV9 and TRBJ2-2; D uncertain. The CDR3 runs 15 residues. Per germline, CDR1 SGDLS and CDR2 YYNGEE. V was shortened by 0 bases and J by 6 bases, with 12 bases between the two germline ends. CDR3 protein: CASSVEFGLSGELFF. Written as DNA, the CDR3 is TGTGCCAGCAGCGTAGAGTTCGGGTTGTCCGGGGAGCTGTTTTTT. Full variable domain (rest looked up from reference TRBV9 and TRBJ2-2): DSGVTQTPKHLITATGQRVTLRCSPRSGDLSVYWYQQSLDQGLQFLIQYYNGEERAKGNILERFSAQQFPDLHSELNLSSLELGDSALYFCASSVEFGLSGELFFGEGSRLTVL.

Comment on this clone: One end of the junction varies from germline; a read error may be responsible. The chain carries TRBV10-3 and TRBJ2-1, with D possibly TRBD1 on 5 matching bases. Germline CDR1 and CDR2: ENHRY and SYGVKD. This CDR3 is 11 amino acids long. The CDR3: CAISEGARFLF. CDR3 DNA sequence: TGTGCCATCAGTGAGGGGGCACGGTTTCTCTTC.